This T cell receptor (beta chain) was recorded in a study of T cells generated in artificial thymic organoids (dated by TCRdb to 2016 to 2017). For context, the study as a whole: The TCR alpha and beta CDR3 repertoires of CD8 single positive T cells derived from in vitro artificial thymic organoids were compared with those of thymic and peripheral blood naive CD8 T cells. The displayed repertoire sequencing data were described as being representative of three independent experiments.

CDR1 and CDR2 were assigned from the germline V gene (reference sequence) as MNHEY and SMNVEV. The CDR3 measures 15 amino acids from cysteine to phenylalanine. CDR3 DNA only is kept here, 45 bases in frame from base 1. The full study reports these points: Physiological TCR clonotype diversity, comparable to that of thymic and blood naive CD8 T cells, was observed in organoid-derived CD8 single positive T cells. Organoid-derived T cells showed no skewing in Valpha or Vbeta usage, which argues against dominance of unconventional lineages or clonal expansions.

Worth noting for this clonotype: Its antigen is still unknown. Germline and junction disagree at one end, which may indicate a read error.

Artificial thymic organoids were built by aggregating human HSPCs with MS5 murine stromal cells transduced with human DLL1, cultured at an air-liquid interface. Hematopoietic stem and progenitor cells that were CD34+CD3-, FACS-purified and depleted of residual T cells served as the seed cells for the organoids. Serum-free RB27 medium, consisting of RPMI 1640 supplemented with B27, FLT3L, IL-7 and ascorbic acid, was used for organoid culture. Organoid and thymic CD3+TCRalphabeta+CD8 single positive T cells were FACS sorted before RNA extraction. Total RNA was purified from around 40,000 to 200,000 sorted cells per sample with the RNeasy Micro kit, and quality checked on an Agilent RNA 6000 Nano chip. Separate semi-nested PCR amplifications were run for the TCRalpha and TCRbeta libraries, using Advantage 2 and reverse primers located in the TRAC or TRBC constant regions. The amount of total RNA used for first-strand cDNA synthesis ranged from roughly 3.5 to 550 ng. TCR cDNA libraries were generated by 5'-RACE using the SMARTer PCR cDNA Synthesis kit, with a poly-dT primer employed for first-strand synthesis. Each semi-nested reverse primer in the constant region carried a 5-nucleotide sample-specific barcode, and the resulting products were cleaned up with the Zymo DNA Clean and Concentrator-5 kit. Up to ten barcoded samples were pooled, ligated to Illumina adaptors and sequenced on an Illumina MiSeq as 2 x 150 bp paired-end reads. Concerning the study's data processing: Demultiplexed reads were aligned using BLAT against a custom library containing all human TRAV, TRAJ, TRBV, TRBD and TRBJ combinations from IMGT. The best BLAT hits were picked using pslCDnaFilter (-maxAligns=1, -ignoreIntrons), and custom Perl scripts were used to calculate clonotype frequencies. The raw public data were reprocessed by TCRdb itself: fastp quality trimming at Q25, MiXCR clonotype calling, in-frame beta chains only. Rows with one shared CDR3 protein collapse into an entry with the most common genes and DNA. TCRdb, rather than the study authors, made the V and J calls. The sample table records about 8,400 distinct CDR3 sequences; 20% to 30% of these occur just once. About 3% of the sample lies in the top ten.

The sequence was collected from a human donor who gave cord blood stem cells for thymic organoid culture, a cardiac surgery patient who gave postnatal thymus, or a blood donor (not recorded which). The sequence links TRBV27 to TRBJ1-2; a stretch of 7 junction bases matches TRBD1. Source material: naive CD8+ T cells grown in artificial thymic organoids from cord blood stem and progenitor cells. The cell subset or site label for this specimen denotes: CD3+TCRalphabeta+CD8SP T cells; for blood, CD45RO-CCR7+ naive CD8+ T cells. CDR3 sequence: CACSLPLTGSYGYTF. The DNA sequence follows: TGTGCCTGCAGTTTACCCTTGACAGGGAGCTATGGCTACACCTTC.